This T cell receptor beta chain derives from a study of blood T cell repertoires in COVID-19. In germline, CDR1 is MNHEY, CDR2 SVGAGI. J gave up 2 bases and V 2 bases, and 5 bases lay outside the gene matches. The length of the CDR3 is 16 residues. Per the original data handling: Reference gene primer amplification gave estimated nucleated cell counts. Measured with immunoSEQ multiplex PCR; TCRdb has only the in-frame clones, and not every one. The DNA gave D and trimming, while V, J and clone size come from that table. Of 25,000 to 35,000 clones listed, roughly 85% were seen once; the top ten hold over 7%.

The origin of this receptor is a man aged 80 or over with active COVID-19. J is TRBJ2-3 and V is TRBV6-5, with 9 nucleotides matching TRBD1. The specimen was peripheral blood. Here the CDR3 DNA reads TGTGCCAGCAGTTACGACGGGACAGGGCTCACAGATACGCAGTATTTT. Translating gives CASSYDGTGLTDTQYF.